Below are 21 T cell receptor beta chains sequenced from a single sample in a study of blood T cell repertoires in COVID-19. Sequenced by immunoSEQ multiplex PCR; TCRdb stores in-frame clones only, minus some. The table shows about 190,000 clones, with about 80% occurring only once. The sample was peripheral blood. The receptors were sampled from a woman aged 60 to 75 with COVID-19, enrolled during active disease.

The V gene is TRBV19, the J gene TRBJ2-3, with 8 bases aligning to TRBD2. Germline V lookup: CDR1 LNHDA, CDR2 SQIVND (reference sequence). V lost 4 bases to trimming and J lost 0 bases; unmatched junction nucleotides: 12. The CDR3 spans 18 residues. This CDR3 reads CASSTLAGGGASTDTQYF. The DNA for the CDR3 is TGTGCCAGTAGTACCCTAGCCGGGGGGGGCGCAAGCACAGATACGCAGTATTTT.

The chain combines TRBV7-6 with TRBJ1-2; D unclear. Germline CDR1 and CDR2: SGHVS and FNYEAQ. The V end was cut by 2 bases, the J end by 0 bases, with 13 bases between. The CDR3 has 16 amino acids. The CDR3 sequence is CASSLTQATSNYGYTF. The CDR3 DNA reads TGTGCCAGCAGCTTAACCCAGGCAACGTCTAACTATGGCTACACCTTC. Full variable domain (remainder filled in from reference TRBV7-6 and TRBJ1-2): GAGVSQSPRYKVTKRGQDVALRCDPISGHVSLYWYRQALGQGPEFLTYFNYEAQQDKSGLPNDRFSAERPEGSISTLTIQRTEQRDSAMYRCASSLTQATSNYGYTFGSGTRLTVV.

This clone was observed a few times. V gene TRBV5-8 combines with J gene TRBJ2-2, with 8 bases lining up with TRBD2. V was pared by 1 base and J by 6 bases, with 11 bases of the junction left unmatched. This CDR3 spans 17 amino acids. Germline CDR1 is SGHTS and CDR2 is YDEGEE. As DNA, the CDR3 is TGTGCCAGCAGCTTGCGTTCTAGCGGGCTAAGCCCCGGGGAGCTGTTTTTT. Its translation: CASSLRSSGLSPGELFF.

This rearrangement joins TRBV7-8 to TRBJ2-1; maybe TRBD2 (5 bases). Germline CDR1 SGHVS, CDR2 FQNEAQ. The CDR3 has 11 amino acids. Trimming stripped 5 bases from V and 10 bases from J, with 9 bases between. CDR3 loop: CASSITGEQFF. The CDR3, as DNA: TGTGCCAGCAGCATTACGGGGGAGCAGTTCTTC. Filled out from reference TRBV7-8 and TRBJ2-1, the complete variable domain reads GAGVSQSPRYKVAKRGQDVALRCDPISGHVSLFWYQQALGQGPEFLTYFQNEAQLDKSGLPSDRFFAERPEGSVSTLKIQRTQQEDSAVYLCASSITGEQFFGPGTRLTVL.

The V gene is TRBV5-4, the J gene TRBJ2-7; TRBD2 matches 7 bases. With V trimmed by 4 bases and J by 3 bases, 4 bases remained unmatched. The CDR3 runs 13 residues. The germline V gene encodes CDR1 SGHNT and CDR2 YYREEE (reference sequence). The CDR3 reads CASSRDYYYEQYF. The CDR3 nucleotides read TGTGCCAGCAGCCGGGACTACTACTACGAGCAGTACTTC.

This rearrangement joins TRBV10-3 to TRBJ1-2, with D possibly being TRBD1 (5 bases). CDR3 length: 13 residues. Germline V gene sequence: CDR1 ENHRY, CDR2 SYGVKD. Trimming shortened V by 7 bases and J by 5 bases, and 14 bases separated the two germline ends. CDR3 nucleotide sequence: TGTGCCATCAAGGCAGGGTTCGGGTATGGCTACACCTTC. Its protein is CAIKAGFGYGYTF.

The rearrangement joins TRBV24-1 to TRBJ2-1; 7 nucleotides line up with TRBD1. In germline, CDR1 is KGHDR, CDR2 SFDVKD. The ends lost 3 bases at V and 9 bases at J; junction bases unmatched: 22. This CDR3 comprises 19 residues. DNA for the CDR3: TGTGCCACCAGTGATAACCCTTCATCCGGGACAGCGACGGACCCTGAGCAGTTCTTC. Its translation is CATSDNPSSGTATDPEQFF.

Comments on this clone: A read error may account for a junction end that differs from germline. V and J are TRBV7-7 and TRBJ2-5; 13 bases align to TRBD2. Germline-derived CDR1 and CDR2 are SSHAT and FNYEAQ (reference sequence). This CDR3 spans 17 amino acids. This CDR3 is CASSLGEGLAGKETQYF. The CDR3 DNA sequence: TGTGCTAGCAGCTTAGGGGAGGGACTAGCGGGAAAAGAGACCCAGTACTTC.

In this sample, this clone turned up a few times. The chain joins TRBV11-1 to TRBJ1-3; 7 positions match TRBD1. The germline gives CDR1 SGHAT, CDR2 FQDESV (reference sequence). The CDR3 is 14 amino acids. V was clipped by 2 bases and J by 7 bases; unmatched bases: 5. The CDR3 loop reads CASSLSGTDNTIYF. Here the CDR3 DNA reads TGTGCCAGCAGCTTATCCGGGACAGACAACACCATATATTTT.

In regard to this clone: Other DNA sequences within the sample encode an identical CDR3. This sequence joins TRBV6-5 and TRBJ1-3; the D is unclear. The V end was cut by 5 bases, the J end by 0 bases, with 5 bases between. Germline V lookup: CDR1 MNHEY, CDR2 SVGAGI. The CDR3 contains 13 residues. The CDR3: CASSTGSGNTIYF. The CDR3 DNA sequence: TGTGCCAGCAGTACGGGCTCTGGAAACACCATATATTTT.

This clone showed up just once. The rearrangement joins TRBV10-3 to TRBJ2-7; weak D call: TRBD2 (6 bases). Germline V CDR1 and CDR2: ENHRY, SYGVKD. V was cut by 4 bases and J by 5 bases, with 6 bases left in between. The CDR3 runs to 11 residues. For the CDR3, the DNA is TGTGCCATCAGTGGGGAGGACGAGCAGTACTTC. This codes for CAISGEDEQYF.

V and J are TRBV7-2 and TRBJ2-5; D is undetermined. V lost 9 bases to trimming and J lost 1 base, with 6 bases between them. CDR1 and CDR2 (germline): SGHTA, FQGNSA. The CDR3 is made up of 11 amino acids. The CDR3 sequence is CASELQETQYF. In DNA, the CDR3 is TGTGCCAGTGAACTCCAAGAGACCCAGTACTTC.

J is TRBJ1-1 and V is TRBV14, with D uncertain. The CDR3 runs 13 residues. The V gene lost 0 bases and the J gene lost 3 bases, with 5 bases spanning the gap. The germline V gene encodes CDR1 SGHDN and CDR2 FVKESK. CDR3 amino acids: CASSQERDTEAFF. The CDR3 region has the DNA TGTGCCAGCAGCCAAGAACGGGACACTGAAGCTTTCTTT.

This sequence joins TRBV27 and TRBJ1-6; no clear D gene. This CDR3 spans 14 amino acids. V gave up 3 bases and J gave up 0 bases, with 3 bases separating them. The germline V gene encodes CDR1 MNHEY and CDR2 SMNVEV (reference sequence). This CDR3 reads CASSFSSYNSPLHF. The DNA of the CDR3 is TGTGCCAGCAGTTTCAGCTCCTATAATTCACCCCTCCACTTT.

This clone appeared a single time. The gene calls are TRBV4-2 and TRBJ2-6, with a weak D call TRBD2 (6 bases). Germline-derived CDR1 and CDR2 are LGHNA and YNFKEQ. V shed 0 bases and J shed 0 bases, with 12 bases lying between them. There are 18 residues in the CDR3. CDR3: CASSQEGLKSSGANVLTF. CDR3 in DNA: TGTGCCAGCAGCCAAGAGGGACTGAAAAGCTCTGGGGCCAACGTCCTGACTTTC.

V and J are TRBV20-1 and TRBJ2-1; 8 bases agree with TRBD1. This CDR3 has 11 amino acids. Germline V CDR1 and CDR2: DFQATT, SNEGSKA (reference sequence). With V trimmed by 6 bases and J by 8 bases, 3 bases remained unmatched. DNA for the CDR3: TGCAGTGCGGGACAGGTTTATGAGCAGTTCTTC. Translated, it gives CSAGQVYEQFF.

CDR3 sequence reads: CASSRGTGRTEAFF. CDR3 bases: TGTGCCAGCAGCCGAGGGACAGGGCGGACTGAAGCTTTCTTT. This chain connects TRBV7-9 to TRBJ1-1, with 9 bases identical to TRBD1. The CDR3 sequence is 14 residues long. The junction had 6 bases not matched to a gene; V was cut back by 5 bases and J by 5 bases. CDR1 is SEHNR and CDR2 is FQNEAQ in the germline V gene (reference sequence).

The gene calls are TRBV9 and TRBJ1-1; TRBD1 matches 9 bases. Trimming at V came to 3 bases and at J to 5 bases, leaving 8 bases not matched to a gene. CDR3 length equals 15 residues. Germline CDR1 is SGDLS and CDR2 is YYNGEE. In DNA form, the CDR3 reads TGTGCCAGCAGCGACGTACAGGGGGCGGGTACTGAAGCTTTCTTT. Its translation is CASSDVQGAGTEAFF. Full variable domain (remainder filled in from reference TRBV9 and TRBJ1-1): DSGVTQTPKHLITATGQRVTLRCSPRSGDLSVYWYQQSLDQGLQFLIQYYNGEERAKGNILERFSAQQFPDLHSELNLSSLELGDSALYFCASSDVQGAGTEAFFGQGTRLTVV.

The chain is built from TRBV2 and TRBJ2-5; D not certain. The V gene's germline CDR1 is SNHLY and CDR2 FYNNEI. The germline V and J ends were trimmed by 10 bases and 2 bases, with 17 bases remaining between them. The CDR3 contains 14 residues. For the CDR3, the DNA is TGTGCCACCCTTGGTGGTACAGCTCAAGAGACCCAGTACTTC. Its translation is CATLGGTAQETQYF.

The chain joins TRBV6-1 to TRBJ1-4, with 9 bases fitting TRBD1. Trimming took 3 bases from V and 8 from J; bases not matched to a gene: 4. This CDR3 is 14 amino acids long. Germline-derived CDR1 and CDR2 are MNHNS and SASEGT. The CDR3: CASSDGTGKEKLFF. The CDR3 coding sequence is TGTGCCAGCAGTGACGGGACAGGGAAGGAAAAACTGTTTTTT.

The chain couples TRBV30 to TRBJ1-4, with TRBD1 matching 7 bases. Germline trimming cut 1 base from V and 7 bases from J; bases unmatched to any gene: 6. This CDR3 spans 14 amino acids. From germline, CDR1 is GTSNPN and CDR2 SVGIG (reference sequence). CDR3 nucleotide sequence: TGTGCCTGGAGTGAACAGGGGATTGGTGAAAAACTGTTTTTT. It translates to CAWSEQGIGEKLFF. The full variable domain, with the rest looked up from reference TRBV30 and TRBJ1-4, is SQTIHQWPATLVQPVGSPLSLECTVEGTSNPNLYWYRQAAGRGLQLLFYSVGIGQISSEVPQNLSASRPQDRQFILSSKKLLLSDSGFYLCAWSEQGIGEKLFFGSGTQLSVL.